This TCR beta chain was captured in a study of blood T cell repertoires in COVID-19. Looking at the study overall: Whether acute or convalescent, the COVID-19 samples came from the United States, Italy and Spain.

Trimming left V 3 bases short and J 6 bases short, with 8 bases between. The CDR3 is 13 residues long. Germline CDR1 and CDR2: LGHNA and YSLEER. Everyone who took part was roughly 18 to 90 years old, and they came from roughly 25 US areas. This table comes from immunoSEQ multiplex PCR, and its TCRdb copy is limited to in-frame clones, with some not included. In the table there are 200,000 to 250,000 clones, 80% to 90% of which are singletons. The sequencing sample was made of PBMCs or T cells enriched from blood (not recorded which). This sequence originates from a man aged 25-40 years in a cohort exposed to, infected with or recovered from COVID-19 (not recorded which). V usage is TRBV4-3 and J usage is TRBJ2-2; no reliable D call. CDR3 in DNA: TGCGCCAGCAGCCATCTAGGCGCCGGGGAGCTGTTTTTT. Translated: CASSHLGAGELFF.